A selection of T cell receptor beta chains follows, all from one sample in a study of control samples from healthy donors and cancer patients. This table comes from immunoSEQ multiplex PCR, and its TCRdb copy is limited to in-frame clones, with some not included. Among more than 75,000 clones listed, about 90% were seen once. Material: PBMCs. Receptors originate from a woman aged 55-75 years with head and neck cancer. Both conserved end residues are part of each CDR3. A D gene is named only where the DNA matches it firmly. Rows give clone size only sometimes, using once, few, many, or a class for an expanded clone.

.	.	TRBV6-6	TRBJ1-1	TGTGCCAGCAGTTCAGGAGTGAACACTGAAGCTTTCTTT	CASSSGVNTEAFF
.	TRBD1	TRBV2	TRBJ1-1	TGTGCCAGCAAGAACAGGGGGCAGGACACTGAAGCTTTCTTT	CASKNRGQDTEAFF
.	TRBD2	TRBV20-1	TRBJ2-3	TGCAGTGCTAGTGTCGCTAGCGGGAGTACAGATACGCAGTATTTT	CSASVASGSTDTQYF
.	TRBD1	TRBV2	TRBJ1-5	TGTGCCAGCAGTCAAACAGGGGCGGAACAGCCCCAGCATTTT	CASSQTGAEQPQHF
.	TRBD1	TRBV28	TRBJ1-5	TGTGCCAGCAGTTCCCGGACAGGGCGAGATCAGCCCCAGCATTTT	CASSSRTGRDQPQHF
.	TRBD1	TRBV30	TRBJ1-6	TGTGCCCTAGGGACAGGGGGACATTCACCCCTCCACTTT	CALGTGGHSPLHF
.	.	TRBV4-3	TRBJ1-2	TGCGCCAGCAGCCAAGACCCGGGTTTGGGGAACTATGGCTACACCTTC	CASSQDPGLGNYGYTF
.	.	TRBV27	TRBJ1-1	TGTGCCAGCAGTCTCCAGGCCAGGTACACTGAAGCTTTCTTT	CASSLQARYTEAFF
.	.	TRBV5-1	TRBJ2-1	TGCGCCAGCAGCTTGGAAGGGGGAGGAGACCGCAATGAGCAGTTCTTC	CASSLEGGGDRNEQFF
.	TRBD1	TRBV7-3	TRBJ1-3	TGTGCCAGCAGCCCGGGACAGGGGGCTGGAAACACCATATATTTT	CASSPGQGAGNTIYF
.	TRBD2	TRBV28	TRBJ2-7	TGTGCCAGCGGGGGGACTAGTCTATCCTACGAGCAGTACTTC	CASGGTSLSYEQYF
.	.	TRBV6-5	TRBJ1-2	TGTGCCAGCAGTTTCAGCAACTTCATGCGGGGCTACACCTTC	CASSFSNFMRGYTF
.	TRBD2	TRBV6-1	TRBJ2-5	TGTGCCAGCAGTGGATCTAGCGGGATGTTCCCAGAGACCCAGTACTTC	CASSGSSGMFPETQYF
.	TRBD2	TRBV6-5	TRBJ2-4	TGTGCCAGCAGCTACAAGCGGGGAGGAGCCAAAAACATTCAGTACTTC	CASSYKRGGAKNIQYF
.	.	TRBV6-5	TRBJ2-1	TGTGCCAGCAGTCTTAGCGAGAACTCCTACAATGAGCAGTTCTTC	CASSLSENSYNEQFF
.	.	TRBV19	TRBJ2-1	TGTGCCAGTAGTATAGCCCTATACAATGAGCAGTTCTTC	CASSIALYNEQFF
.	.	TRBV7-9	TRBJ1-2	TGTGCCAGCAGCTTAGGGTACCTCTATGGCTACACCTTC	CASSLGYLYGYTF
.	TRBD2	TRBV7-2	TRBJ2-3	TGTGCCAGCAGCTTAGGCATGGCGGGAGTGGCAGATACGCAGTATTTT	CASSLGMAGVADTQYF
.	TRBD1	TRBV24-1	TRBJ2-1	TGTGCCACCAGTGAACACCGGGACAGTACCTACAATGAGCAGTTCTTC	CATSEHRDSTYNEQFF
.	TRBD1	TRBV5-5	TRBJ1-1	TGTGCCAGCAGCCCTGACAGGGGAAGGGTCGGCACTGAAGCTTTCTTT	CASSPDRGRVGTEAFF
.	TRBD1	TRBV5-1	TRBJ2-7	TGCGCCAGCAGCCTTCCTTTAACAGGGGGGCGAGACGAGCAGTACTTC	CASSLPLTGGRDEQYF
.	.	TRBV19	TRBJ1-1	TGTGCCAGTAGTATTAATGGTGTTGCTAAACCCTCAGCTTTCTTT	CASSINGVAKPSAFF
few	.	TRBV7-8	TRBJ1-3	TGTGCCAGCAGCTTAGTCGGGGGGCGTACTGGAAACACCATATATTTT	CASSLVGGRTGNTIYF
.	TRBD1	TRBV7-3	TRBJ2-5	TGTGCCAGCAGCTCGCTTGGACAGGGAATGGAGACCCAGTACTTC	CASSSLGQGMETQYF
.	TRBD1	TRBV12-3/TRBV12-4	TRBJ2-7	TGTGCCAGCAGTTGGACAGGCGACGAGCAGTACTTC	CASSWTGDEQYF
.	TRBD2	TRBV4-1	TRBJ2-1	TGCGCCAGCAGCCCGAGGAGTAGCGGGAGAGAGCAGTTCTTC	CASSPRSSGREQFF
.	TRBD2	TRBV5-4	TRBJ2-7	TGTGCCAGCAGTCCATCTAGCGGCCCCTCCTACGAGCAGTACTTC	CASSPSSGPSYEQYF
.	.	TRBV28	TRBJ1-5	TGTGCCAGCAGTCCACAAGGACCTAATAGCAATCAGCCCCAGCATTTT	CASSPQGPNSNQPQHF
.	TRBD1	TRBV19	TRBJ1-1	TGTGCCAGTAGTATCCGGGACAGGAACACTGAAGCTTTCTTT	CASSIRDRNTEAFF
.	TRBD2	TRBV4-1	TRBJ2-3	TGCGCCAGCAGCCAGGACCTAGCGGGAGGTAGGGGTACGCAGTATTTT	CASSQDLAGGRGTQYF
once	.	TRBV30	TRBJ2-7	TGTGCCTGGAGTACAAGTCTAGAGGTGCAGTACTTC	CAWSTSLEVQYF
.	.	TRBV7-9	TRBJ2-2	TGTGCCAGCAGCTCACCCACCCCCCGGGGCGCCGGGGAGCTGTTTTTT	CASSSPTPRGAGELFF
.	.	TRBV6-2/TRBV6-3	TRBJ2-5	TGTGCCAGCAGTTACGGTGCGGGCCTGTACCAAGAGACCCAGTACTTC	CASSYGAGLYQETQYF
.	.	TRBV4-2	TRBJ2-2	TGTGCCAGCAGCCCCCCCGGGGAGCTGTTTTTT	CASSPPGELFF
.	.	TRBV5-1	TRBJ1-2	TGCGCCAGCAGCTTGCTCCAGGCTCGCTATGGCTACACCTTC	CASSLLQARYGYTF
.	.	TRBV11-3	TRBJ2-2	TGTGCCAGCAGCTTAGAAGGTGCCGGGGCCGGGGAGCTGTTTTTT	CASSLEGAGAGELFF
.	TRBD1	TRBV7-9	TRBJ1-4	TGTGCCAGCAGCCCCAGGACAGGCGTAAATGAAAAACTGTTTTTT	CASSPRTGVNEKLFF
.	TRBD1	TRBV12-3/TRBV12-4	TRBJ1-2	TGTGCCAGCAGTTTGGTGGACAGGGATGGCTACACCTTC	CASSLVDRDGYTF